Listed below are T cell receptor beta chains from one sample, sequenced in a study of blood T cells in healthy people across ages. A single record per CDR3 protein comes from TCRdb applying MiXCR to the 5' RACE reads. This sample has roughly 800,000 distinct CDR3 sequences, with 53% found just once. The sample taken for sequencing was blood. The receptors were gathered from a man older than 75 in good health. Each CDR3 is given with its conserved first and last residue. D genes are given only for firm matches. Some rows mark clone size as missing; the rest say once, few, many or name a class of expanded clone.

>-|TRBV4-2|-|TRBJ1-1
TGTGCCAGCAGCCAATGGTCAGGGCCAAGCCCTCTGGCTTTCTTT
CASSQWSGPSPLAFF
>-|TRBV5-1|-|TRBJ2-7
TGCGCCAGCAGCTTGAACGGGATCCTCTACGAGCAGTACTTC
CASSLNGILYEQYF
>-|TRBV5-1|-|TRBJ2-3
TGCGCCGGCAGCTCGGCTGTAGGGCACACAGATACGCAGTATTTT
CAGSSAVGHTDTQYF
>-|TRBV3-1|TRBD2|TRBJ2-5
TGTGCCAGCAGCGCGGGACTAGCGGGACTAGAGACCCAGTACTTC
CASSAGLAGLETQYF
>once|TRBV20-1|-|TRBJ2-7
TGCAGTGCTAGAGTCCCGGGGGCCTACGAGCAGTACTTC
CSARVPGAYEQYF
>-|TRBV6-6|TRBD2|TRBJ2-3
TGTGCCAGCAGTCAGCGGGGACTGCACAGATACGCGTATTTT
CASSQRGLHRYAYF
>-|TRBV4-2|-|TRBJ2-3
TGTGCCAGCAGGCGGGACGGAGCCACAGATACGCAGTATTTT
CASRRDGATDTQYF
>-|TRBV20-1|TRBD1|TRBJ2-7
TGCAGTGCTAGAGCGGACAGGGCTCCCTACAATGAGCAGTACTTC
CSARADRAPYNEQYF
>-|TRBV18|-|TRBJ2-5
TGTGCCAGCTCACCCCCGAGAAGGGAAGAGGAGACCCAGTACTTC
CASSPPRREEETQYF
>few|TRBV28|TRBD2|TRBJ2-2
TGTGCCAGCAGCCTGGGACTAGGAGAGGCCGGGGAGCTGTTTTTT
CASSLGLGEAGELFF
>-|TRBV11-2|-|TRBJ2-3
TGTGCCAGCAGCTATGGGCACCCGGATACGCAGTATTTT
CASSYGHPDTQYF
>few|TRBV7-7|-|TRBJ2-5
TGTGCTAGCAGCTTATATGCGGGAGAGACCCAGTACTTC
CASSLYAGETQYF
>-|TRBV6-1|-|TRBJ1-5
TGTGCCAGCAGACAAACGGTATTGGTCAATCAGCCCCAGCATTTT
CASRQTVLVNQPQHF
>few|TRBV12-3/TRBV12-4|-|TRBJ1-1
TGTGCCAGCAGTTTAGGTTCTGGGGAAGCTTTCTTT
CASSLGSGEAFF